Presented here are 9 T cell receptor beta chains from one specimen sequenced in a study of cytomegalovirus exposure and HLA in healthy donors. Sequencing used immunoSEQ multiplex PCR; TCRdb keeps in-frame clones, though not all of them. The repertoire includes tens of thousands of clones, more than 75% of them detected once, and about 1% sits in the top ten. Sequenced input: PBMCs. The source is a man in his late teens or twenties in good health and CMV-seronegative.

CDR3 coding DNA: TGTGCCAGCAGCTTTACCCCGGACAGGGGAACCCTTGGTGAAAAACTGTTTTTT. Translation gives CASSFTPDRGTLGEKLFF. The gene calls are TRBV7-9 and TRBJ1-4, with TRBD1 matching 9 bases. Germline lookup yields CDR1 SEHNR and CDR2 FQNEAQ (reference sequence). CDR3 size: 18 residues. J gave up 7 bases and V 3 bases, and 15 bases lay outside the gene matches.

This clone was found once. J is TRBJ1-1 and V is TRBV29-1; D remains ambiguous. The V end was cut by 7 bases, the J end by 1 base, with 10 bases between. This CDR3 is 12 amino acids long. Per germline, CDR1 SQVTM and CDR2 ANQGSEA. CDR3 coding DNA: TGCAGCGGCGCAGGTGCGAACACTGAAGCTTTCTTT. Protein product: CSGAGANTEAFF.

V and J are TRBV7-3 and TRBJ2-5, with 11 bases fitting TRBD2. The germline CDR1 and CDR2 sequences are SGHTA and FQGTGA. The length of the CDR3 is 14 residues. V shed 5 bases and J 4 bases; nucleotides not matched to a gene: 3. CDR3 nucleotide sequence: TGTGCCAGCAGCACCGGGACTAGCGGAGAGACCCAGTACTTC. Amino acid sequence: CASSTGTSGETQYF.

In its sample, this clone was seen once. The chain recombines TRBV2 with TRBJ1-1; maybe TRBD1 (5 bases). V was pared by 3 bases and J by 4 bases, with 6 bases between. The CDR3 totals 12 residues. CDR1 SNHLY and CDR2 FYNNEI come from the germline V gene. CDR3 coding DNA: TGTGCCAGCAGTGAGGGGGGCACTGAAGCTTTCTTT. Translating gives CASSEGGTEAFF.

This clone was seen just once. The chain uses TRBV5-5 and TRBJ1-4, with a tentative D call TRBD1 (5 bases). Trimming shortened V by 4 bases and J by 2 bases, and 12 bases separated the two germline ends. The CDR3 contains 15 residues. In germline, CDR1 is SGHKS, CDR2 YYEKEE (reference sequence). The CDR3 nucleotides read TGTGCCAGCAGCCCAGGGTTTATGACTAATGAAAAACTGTTTTTT. Translated, it gives CASSPGFMTNEKLFF.

For the CDR3, the DNA is TGTGCCAGCAGCGTAGGACAGGGGGACTCTGGAAACACCATATATTTT. Encoded protein: CASSVGQGDSGNTIYF. The V call is TRBV9, the J call TRBJ1-3; 9 nucleotides match TRBD1. The V gene end was trimmed by 0 bases and the J gene end by 0 bases; junction bases not matched to a gene: 1. The CDR3 has 16 amino acids. Germline V lookup: CDR1 SGDLS, CDR2 YYNGEE.

The genes are TRBV27 and TRBJ2-7, with a tentative D call TRBD2 (5 bases). CDR1 and CDR2 (germline): MNHEY, SMNVEV (reference sequence). This CDR3 spans 11 amino acids. Trimming removed 2 bases at V and 7 bases at J, with 6 bases between. The CDR3 loop is CASSLGGEQYF. The CDR3 nucleotides are TGTGCCAGCAGTTTAGGCGGGGAGCAGTACTTC.

The gene calls are TRBV20-1 and TRBJ2-1; D possibly corresponds to TRBD2 (5 bases). From germline, CDR1 is DFQATT and CDR2 SNEGSKA (reference sequence). The V end was cut by 6 bases, the J end by 11 bases, with 11 bases between. The CDR3 covers 10 residues. The CDR3 sequence is CSAKRDKQFF. The CDR3 DNA is TGCAGTGCCAAACGGGATAAGCAGTTCTTC.

This chain uses TRBV7-9 with TRBJ1-1, with TRBD1 identical over 8 bases. Trimming at V came to 5 bases and at J to 1 base, leaving 3 bases not matched to a gene. Germline CDR1 SEHNR, CDR2 FQNEAQ (reference sequence). This CDR3 contains 14 residues. The CDR3 region has the DNA TGTGCCAGCAGCCTGGGACAGGCGAACACTGAAGCTTTCTTT. Protein product: CASSLGQANTEAFF.